Many counts were recorded for the clone carrying this T cell receptor (beta chain). The CDR3 has 13 amino acids. CDR1 and CDR2 from the germline V gene are KGHSH and LQKENI. Trimming cost V 4 bases and J 5 bases, with 11 bases left between them. TCRdb independently ran MiXCR on the 5' RACE reads; one entry per CDR3 protein. The sample contains fewer than 100,000 distinct CDR3 sequences, roughly 5.8% of which appear only once. This entry is derived from a study of T cells after yellow fever vaccination. The source is a man aged 18 to 29 who received the YFV17D yellow fever vaccine. This rearrangement joins TRBV18 to TRBJ2-5, with D unclear. The specimen comprised CD8+ T cells sorted from PBMCs, sampled 10 days after the yellow fever booster vaccination. The CDR3 loop is CASSQRAAETQYF. The CDR3 DNA is TGTGCCAGCTCACAGCGCGCAGCGGAGACCCAGTACTTC.